This T cell receptor (beta chain) originates from a study of blood T cell repertoires in COVID-19. This clone has just one count. Authors' processing steps: Reference gene primer amplification gave estimated nucleated cell counts. The protocol was immunoSEQ multiplex PCR, while the TCRdb copy is restricted to in-frame clones and leaves out a portion. The V and J calls and the clone size are those of that table, but D and trimming were determined from the DNA. Found here are roughly 670,000 clones, 90% of them singletons; the top ten hold more than 0.25%. The CDR3 is 16 amino acids. The V end lost 0 bases, the J end lost 0 bases, and 8 bases lay between the germline ends. The germline V gene has CDR1 MRHNA and CDR2 SNTAGT.

The clonotype comes from a woman between 18 and 29 years old with acute or convalescent COVID-19. This chain links TRBV6-4 with TRBJ2-2, with unresolved D. Material for sequencing was peripheral blood. The chain's CDR3 is CASSDSKQSNTGELFF. The CDR3 nucleotides read TGTGCCAGCAGTGACTCGAAACAATCGAACACCGGGGAGCTGTTTTTT.